These 29 T cell receptor beta chains originate from one sample sequenced in a study of blood T cell repertoires in COVID-19. Produced via immunoSEQ multiplex PCR; TCRdb's table is partial and in-frame only. The sample has 200,000 to 250,000 clones, roughly nine tenths seen once; the top ten hold around 12%. Sequencing was done on a sample of peripheral blood. Receptor source: a woman aged 18-29 years who had recovered from COVID-19.

The chain carries TRBV4-2 and TRBJ2-7, with 8 bases identical to TRBD2. CDR1 and CDR2 (germline): LGHNA, YNFKEQ. The CDR3 covers 15 residues. J gave up 0 bases and V 3 bases, and 4 bases lay outside the gene matches. CDR3: CASSQGLEVSYEQYF. CDR3 nucleotide sequence: TGTGCCAGCAGCCAGGGACTAGAGGTCTCCTACGAGCAGTACTTC.

V usage is TRBV6-2 or TRBV6-3 and J usage is TRBJ2-7; D is ambiguous. The CDR3 sequence is 15 residues long. V lost 0 bases, J lost 0 bases, and 9 bases lay in between. Looked up from germline, CDR1 is MNHEY and CDR2 is SVGEGT. The DNA of the CDR3 is TGTGCCAGCAGTTACTCCCCAGCGAGCTCCTACGAGCAGTACTTC. Its translation: CASSYSPASSYEQYF.

CDR3 sequence reads: CASISTGTPNSPLHF. The CDR3 DNA reads TGTGCCAGTATCTCCACCGGGACACCCAATTCACCCCTCCACTTT. The chain joins TRBV19 to TRBJ1-6; D perhaps matches TRBD1 (6 bases). Germline V gives CDR1 LNHDA, CDR2 SQIVND (reference sequence). The germline V and J ends were trimmed by 7 bases and 7 bases, with 17 bases remaining between them. CDR3 size: 15 residues.

The chain carries TRBV5-4 and TRBJ1-1; tentative D call: TRBD1 (6 bases). Trimming shortened V by 0 bases and J by 7 bases, and 13 bases separated the two germline ends. The germline CDR1 and CDR2 sequences are SGHNT and YYREEE (reference sequence). CDR3 length: 14 amino acids. CDR3 coding DNA: TGTGCCAGCAGCTTGGTTCACAGGGAGATTGAAGCTTTCTTT. It is translated as CASSLVHREIEAFF.

V and J are TRBV25-1 and TRBJ2-5, with D maybe TRBD1 (6 bases). Trimming stripped 4 bases from V and 3 bases from J, with 12 bases between. This CDR3 comprises 14 residues. Germline CDR1 and CDR2: MGHDK and SYGVNS. The DNA of the CDR3 is TGTGCCAGCAGTGCCTTTAACAGGGAAGAGACCCAGTACTTC. It specifies CASSAFNREETQYF.

The chain is built from TRBV7-8 and TRBJ2-2, with 10 bases aligning to TRBD2. Germline loops: CDR1 SGHVS, CDR2 FQNEAQ. V shed 5 bases and J 6 bases; nucleotides not matched to a gene: 15. CDR3 length equals 18 residues. Here the CDR3 reads CASSPTRPGLANPGELFF. The CDR3 DNA is TGTGCCAGCAGCCCCACTCGACCGGGACTAGCGAATCCCGGGGAGCTGTTTTTT.

This chain connects TRBV9 to TRBJ2-1, with D possibly TRBD2 on 5 matching bases. The length of the CDR3 is 16 residues. Trimming cost V 3 bases and J 1 base, with 14 bases left between them. CDR1 and CDR2 (germline): SGDLS, YYNGEE. CDR3 sequence reads: CASSANPSGSYNEQFF. The CDR3 nucleotides read TGTGCCAGCAGCGCCAACCCAAGCGGTTCCTACAATGAGCAGTTCTTC. Full variable domain (rest looked up from reference TRBV9 and TRBJ2-1): DSGVTQTPKHLITATGQRVTLRCSPRSGDLSVYWYQQSLDQGLQFLIQYYNGEERAKGNILERFSAQQFPDLHSELNLSSLELGDSALYFCASSANPSGSYNEQFFGPGTRLTVL.

V usage is TRBV7-6 and J usage is TRBJ2-1, with TRBD2 as a possible D gene (6 bases). The CDR3 runs 12 residues. Germline CDR1 is SGHVS and CDR2 is FNYEAQ. V dropped 6 bases and J dropped 8 bases, with 11 bases sitting between them. As DNA, the CDR3 is TGTGCCAGCAGGGGAACGGGGGATGAGCAGTTCTTC. Protein: CASRGTGDEQFF.

The gene calls are TRBV4-3 and TRBJ2-2; a weak D match, TRBD1 (6 bases). There are 14 residues in the CDR3. Germline assignment: CDR1 LGHNA and CDR2 YSLEER. Trimming pared 5 bases from V and 7 bases from J, leaving 14 bases between. CDR3 sequence (DNA): TGCGCCAGCAGCGTACAGGGTAGGGGCGGGGAGCTGTTTTTT. The encoded protein is CASSVQGRGGELFF.

This clone is a singleton in its sample. The rearrangement joins TRBV7-9 to TRBJ2-7; D is possibly TRBD1 (6 bases). Germline V gives CDR1 SEHNR, CDR2 FQNEAQ (reference sequence). The CDR3 contains 15 residues. The V end was cut by 1 base, the J end by 4 bases, with 14 bases between. DNA of the CDR3: TGTGCCAGCAGCTTAGGGGGGCTGGACATTTACGAGCAGTACTTC. It encodes CASSLGGLDIYEQYF.

The chain joins TRBV2 to TRBJ2-1, with a possible D match to TRBD2 (6 bases). Germline V CDR1 and CDR2: SNHLY, FYNNEI. This CDR3 is built from 14 residues. Trimming left V 6 bases short and J 4 bases short, with 13 bases between. CDR3 sequence (DNA): TGTGCCAGCAGGGGGGGAGGACTTTACAATGAGCAGTTCTTC. Translating it yields CASRGGGLYNEQFF.

The chain is built from TRBV4-1 and TRBJ1-5, with 8 bases identical to TRBD1. V was pared by 7 bases and J by 2 bases, with 7 bases of the junction left unmatched. CDR1 and CDR2 from the germline V gene are MGHRA and YSYEKL. The CDR3 is made up of 15 amino acids. This CDR3 is CASKQGEVGNQPQHF. The CDR3 bases are TGCGCCAGCAAACAGGGGGAGGTTGGCAATCAGCCCCAGCATTTT.

This clone appeared once. The rearrangement links TRBV30 to TRBJ1-2; tentative D call: TRBD1 (5 bases). With 2 bases removed from V and 3 bases from J, the gap between germline ends came to 16 bases. Germline-derived CDR1 and CDR2 are GTSNPN and SVGIG (reference sequence). CDR3 length: 15 residues. CDR3 bases: TGTGCCTGGAGTTCGGGCTCGGCAGGGCACTATGGCTACACCTTC. It encodes CAWSSGSAGHYGYTF.

This chain uses TRBV7-9 with TRBJ2-7; 7 nucleotides match TRBD2. Germline V CDR1 and CDR2: SEHNR, FQNEAQ (reference sequence). Unmatched junction bases numbered 2, after V lost 7 bases and J lost 5 bases. This CDR3 is built from 11 residues. The CDR3 bases are TGTGCCAGCACCAGCGGGAACGAGCAGTACTTC. Translation: CASTSGNEQYF.

This chain joins TRBV14 and TRBJ2-1; TRBD1 matches at 8 bases. Germline V gene sequence: CDR1 SGHDN, CDR2 FVKESK. The CDR3 runs 16 residues. V trimming: 6 bases; J trimming: 5 bases; junction bases outside the gene matches: 12. The CDR3 is CASRPIGQGRNNEQFF. The CDR3 nucleotides read TGTGCCAGCAGACCAATAGGACAGGGTAGGAACAATGAGCAGTTCTTC.

The rearrangement links TRBV19 to TRBJ2-1; the match to TRBD2 covers 8 bases. Unmatched junction bases numbered 12, after V lost 4 bases and J lost 1 base. Germline CDR1 is LNHDA and CDR2 is SQIVND (reference sequence). This CDR3 region has 18 residues. The CDR3: CASSKWLGSGTSYNEQFF. The CDR3 DNA reads as TGTGCCAGTAGTAAGTGGTTAGGTAGCGGGACATCCTACAATGAGCAGTTCTTC. The entire variable domain, with the rest obtained from reference TRBV19 and TRBJ2-1, is as follows: DGGITQSPKYLFRKEGQNVTLSCEQNLNHDAMYWYRQDPGQGLRLIYYSQIVNDFQKGDIAEGYSVSREKKESFPLTVTSAQKNPTAFYLCASSKWLGSGTSYNEQFFGPGTRLTVL.

The V gene is TRBV7-2, the J gene TRBJ1-4; D is uncertain. Germline CDR1 and CDR2: SGHTA and FQGNSA. Trimming stripped 1 base from V and 4 bases from J, with 13 bases between. The CDR3 length is 16 residues. CDR3 sequence: CASSLDLPVLNEKLFF. CDR3 sequence (DNA): TGTGCCAGCAGCTTAGATTTACCAGTTCTTAATGAAAAACTGTTTTTT.

The chain couples TRBV29-1 to TRBJ1-4; tentatively, D is TRBD1 (5 bases). The CDR3 spans 11 residues. CDR1 and CDR2 from the germline V gene are SQVTM and ANQGSEA. V shed 6 bases and J shed 6 bases, with 8 bases lying between them. The CDR3 reads CSVLRDEKLFF. The CDR3 coding sequence is TGCAGCGTCCTCAGGGATGAAAAACTGTTTTTT.

The chain has TRBV18 and TRBJ1-3; no firm D call. Trimming cost V 6 bases and J 0 bases, with 12 bases left between them. Germline V gene lookup returns CDR1 KGHSH and CDR2 LQKENI. The CDR3 spans 15 residues. The CDR3 loop is CASSQGLPSGNTIYF. CDR3 sequence (DNA): TGTGCCAGCTCCCAAGGACTGCCCTCTGGAAACACCATATATTTT. Looking up the rest from reference TRBV18 and TRBJ1-3 gives the full variable domain: NAGVMQNPRHLVRRRGQEARLRCSPMKGHSHVYWYRQLPEEGLKFMVYLQKENIIDESGMPKERFSAEFPKEGPSILRIQQVVRGDSAAYFCASSQGLPSGNTIYFGEGSWLTVV.

V and J are TRBV27 and TRBJ2-1; TRBD2 matches at 7 bases. Germline CDR1 is MNHEY and CDR2 is SMNVEV (reference sequence). The CDR3 has 15 amino acids. The V and J ends lost 4 bases and 7 bases, in that order; junction bases with no gene match: 10. For the CDR3, the DNA is TGTGCCAGCAGTTCCGGGACTACCCGGTGGAATGAGCAGTTCTTC. This encodes CASSSGTTRWNEQFF.

The V and J genes are TRBV5-1 and TRBJ1-1; no firm D call. V was trimmed by 4 bases and J by 3 bases, leaving 4 bases between them. The CDR3 is 11 amino acids. The germline V gene encodes CDR1 SGHRS and CDR2 YFSETQ. The CDR3 DNA sequence: TGCGCCAGCAGCACAGACACTGAAGCTTTCTTT. Encoded protein: CASSTDTEAFF.

V usage is TRBV28 and J usage is TRBJ1-2; D gene uncertain. Germline assignment: CDR1 MDHEN and CDR2 SYDVKM. The CDR3 consists of 14 residues. V was trimmed by 1 base and J by 4 bases, leaving 10 bases between them. The CDR3 sequence: CASSLSHGSYGYTF. The CDR3 DNA reads as TGTGCCAGCAGTTTATCCCACGGGTCCTATGGCTACACCTTC.

This chain uses TRBV9 with TRBJ1-1, with no clear D. This CDR3 comprises 15 residues. V was clipped by 3 bases and J by 1 base, with 13 bases between them. CDR1 and CDR2 (germline): SGDLS, YYNGEE. The DNA of the CDR3 is TGTGCCAGCAGCGCTCTAGGAAGACCGAACACTGAAGCTTTCTTT. Amino acid sequence: CASSALGRPNTEAFF.

This clone was detected only once. The genes are TRBV7-2 and TRBJ2-7; 10 nucleotides line up with TRBD1. Germline V gene data show CDR1 as SGHTA and CDR2 as FQGNSA. J lost 2 bases, V lost 0 bases, and 10 bases had no gene match. The CDR3 is 18 amino acids. CDR3 DNA: TGTGCCAGCAGCTTAGCAGGGGCCGGGACAGGGGCCCCCTACGAGCAGTACTTC. Its protein is CASSLAGAGTGAPYEQYF.

This chain connects TRBV6-5 to TRBJ2-1, with a tentative D call TRBD2 (5 bases). The CDR3 loop spans 14 amino acids. The V and J ends lost 0 bases and 7 bases respectively, with 10 bases between them. Germline V gene sequence: CDR1 MNHEY, CDR2 SVGAGI. The CDR3 region is CASSYSGESNEQFF. In DNA, the CDR3 is TGTGCCAGCAGTTACTCGGGAGAGTCGAATGAGCAGTTCTTC.

The chain carries TRBV4-2 and TRBJ2-3, with 12 bases fitting TRBD2. The CDR3 is 20 amino acids. V lost 0 bases and J lost 3; bases outside the gene matches: 13. Germline V lookup: CDR1 LGHNA, CDR2 YNFKEQ. The CDR3 protein is CASSQELRASGRGRTDTQYF. As DNA, the CDR3 is TGTGCCAGCAGCCAAGAATTAAGGGCTAGCGGGAGGGGGAGGACAGATACGCAGTATTTT.

CDR3 protein: CATSDPTGAEEKLFF. CDR3 nucleotide sequence: TGTGCCACCAGTGACCCTACAGGGGCCGAAGAAAAACTGTTTTTT. The J gene is TRBJ1-4, the V gene TRBV24-1; 7 positions agree with TRBD1. The junction had 9 bases not matched to a gene; V was cut back by 4 bases and J by 8 bases. The CDR3 has 15 residues. CDR1 and CDR2 from the germline V gene are KGHDR and SFDVKD.

The chain couples TRBV27 to TRBJ2-5; 10 bases map to TRBD2. CDR1 is MNHEY, CDR2 SMNVEV, per germline (reference sequence). This CDR3 spans 14 amino acids. The V and J ends lost 5 bases and 7 bases, in that order; junction bases with no gene match: 7. The CDR3 protein is CASSTIAGGGTQYF. CDR3 coding DNA: TGTGCCAGCAGTACGATAGCGGGAGGAGGGACCCAGTACTTC.

The rearrangement links TRBV9 to TRBJ2-1; a weak D match, TRBD2 (6 bases). The CDR3 totals 15 residues. V lost 1 base and J 6 bases, leaving 14 bases between the germline ends. Per germline, CDR1 SGDLS and CDR2 YYNGEE. CDR3 region: CASSVMWEAPNEQFF. The CDR3 nucleotides are TGTGCCAGCAGCGTAATGTGGGAGGCCCCCAATGAGCAGTTCTTC.